This T cell receptor (beta chain) was identified in a study of cytomegalovirus exposure and HLA in healthy donors. PCR used 60 Vbeta primers and 13 Jbeta primers. Method: immunoSEQ multiplex PCR; TCRdb's copy keeps in-frame clones and lacks some. There are about 69,000 clones in the sample; 76% occur only once, and roughly 3% lies in the top ten. Points from the study as a whole: With later analysis, a missense DCLRE1C variant became linked to TCR beta V- and J-gene trimming. Another analysis was done later, and it associated around 16,000 TCR beta sequences with HLA alleles at 0.05 false discovery rate.

As regards this clone: Its antigen is not known.

This CDR3 contains 13 residues. Trimming pared 4 bases from V and 10 bases from J, leaving 14 bases between. Germline loops: CDR1 LNHDA, CDR2 SQIVND (reference sequence). The gene calls are TRBV19 and TRBJ1-5; tentatively, D is TRBD1 (5 bases). Sequencing was carried out using PBMCs. The origin of this receptor is a man younger than 30 in good health and CMV-seronegative. CDR3 DNA sequence: TGTGCCAGTAGTACGCACCCGACAGAACCCCAGCATTTT. Amino acids: CASSTHPTEPQHF.